This T cell receptor (beta chain) came from a study of T-cell memory formation after mild COVID-19. About the research overall: The study found TCR clusters largely donor specific. Study-wide points: There was a balanced CD4/CD8 profile in clones contracting day 15 to 85, and later expanders leaned CD4+. Researchers could not confirm that second-wave clones peaking on day 37 targeted SARS-CoV-2. Contracting CD4+ clones sat mainly in CM and EM; CD8+ in EMRA.

TCRdb re-analysed the 5' RACE reads in MiXCR, keeping a single row per CDR3 protein. The table lists about 110,000 distinct CDR3 sequences, roughly a sixth of them singletons. Unmatched junction bases numbered 8, after V lost 0 bases and J lost 1 base. CDR1 SGHTA and CDR2 FQGNSA come from the germline V gene. This CDR3 is 18 amino acids long. Remarks on this clonotype: As yet, its antigen is unknown.

The clonotype originates from a man younger than 35 who had mild COVID-19 (a few samples of this study predate the infection). Cell type and time point are not known. The chain has TRBV7-2 and TRBJ2-2, with TRBD2 matching over 7 bases. Sequenced: PBMCs or a T cell subset sorted from them (not recorded which). The chain's CDR3 is CASSLAYRAGVNTGELFF. CDR3 DNA sequence: TGTGCCAGCAGCTTAGCTTATCGTGCGGGGGTGAACACCGGGGAGCTGTTTTTT.